This T cell receptor beta chain was recorded in a study of OX40 agonist ivuxolimab in advanced cancers. Concerning the study at large: Ivuxolimab was an agonistic, fully human IgG2 monoclonal antibody directed against OX40 (CD134), a costimulatory receptor. Intravenous ivuxolimab was administered to patients every 2 weeks at six dose levels: 0.01, 0.1, 0.3, 1.5, 3 and 10 mg/kg. Of the approximately 50 dose-escalation patients, hepatocellular carcinoma was present in roughly 19, melanoma in roughly 15, renal cell carcinoma in 9 and head and neck cancer in 9. A male proportion of 82.7% and a mean age of 60 years, ranging from 23 to 79, were recorded for the dose-escalation cohort. Prior anti-PD-1, anti-PD-L1 or anti-CTLA-4 therapy was permitted, and checkpoint inhibitors had been received by 30% to 40% of dose-escalation patients. Partial responses occurred in three dose-escalation patients, of whom one had hepatocellular carcinoma and two had cutaneous melanoma. The point of sequencing TCRbeta in the periphery was to test whether ivuxolimab changed TCR sequence diversity and drove clonal T-cell expansion. The paper covers the monotherapy dose-escalation part of the phase I ivuxolimab trial, which included N ≈ 52 patients.

Genomic DNA was isolated from the sorted cells so that the TCRbeta CDR3 region could be sequenced. The immunoSEQ Assay was used for sequencing of TCRbeta CDR3 regions. TCRdb limited this immuneACCESS table to in-frame rearrangements with V and J called. A share of clones is missing; checked studies link under half to unresolved V genes, and the rest is unexplained. The sample data list about 89,000 clones, and approximately 91% of these were observed just once. The top ten clonotypes cover 0.6% to 0.75% of the sample. Broad study findings and their caveats: Low levels of normalized T-cell clonal expansion were also seen in some patients who did not respond. Antigen specificity was not determined for the clonally expanded peripheral T cells. In the 0.1-3.0 mg/kg groups, partial responders were among the patients with the lowest normalized peripheral clonal expansion, particularly in CD8+ T cells. At doses of 0.1 to 3.0 mg/kg, clonal expansion of both CD4+ and CD8+ blood T cells was observed from baseline to week 6. On average, CD8+ T cells showed more expanded clones than CD4+ T cells after ivuxolimab.

The trial excluded patients who had a history of autoimmune disease or who were on systemic immunosuppression. In every dose cohort, peripheral blood was drawn for TCR sequencing at baseline, cycle 4 day 1, and cycle 7 day 1. Samples came from an open-label, multicenter, first-in-human phase I dose-escalation trial of ivuxolimab. Adults with locally advanced or metastatic head and neck squamous cell, hepatocellular, melanoma or renal cell carcinoma were enrolled in the trial. Before TCR sequencing, CD4+ T cells and CD8+ T cells were sorted from peripheral blood as separate populations. The germline V gene supplies CDR1 MDHEN and CDR2 SYDVKM. V and J lose 5 bases and 8 bases, and a span of 12 bases separates them. Spanning cysteine to phenylalanine, the CDR3 consists of 12 amino acids. Of the read, only the CDR3 DNA is kept; its 36 bases are in frame from base 1. Points on this clone: No antigen is known for it. Base quality data are lacking; no much larger clone is found one base away.

The clonotype comes from an adult with an advanced solid tumor such as melanoma, head and neck, liver or kidney cancer. Here the chain combines TRBV28 and TRBJ1-1, with an unclear D gene assignment. Sequences were derived from CD4+ or CD8+ T cells sorted from blood, sampled in a trial of the OX40 agonist ivuxolimab. The DNA sequence follows: TGTGCCAGCAGTCCCGGGCGGAGGGAAGCTTTCTTT. Its protein reads: CASSPGRREAFF.